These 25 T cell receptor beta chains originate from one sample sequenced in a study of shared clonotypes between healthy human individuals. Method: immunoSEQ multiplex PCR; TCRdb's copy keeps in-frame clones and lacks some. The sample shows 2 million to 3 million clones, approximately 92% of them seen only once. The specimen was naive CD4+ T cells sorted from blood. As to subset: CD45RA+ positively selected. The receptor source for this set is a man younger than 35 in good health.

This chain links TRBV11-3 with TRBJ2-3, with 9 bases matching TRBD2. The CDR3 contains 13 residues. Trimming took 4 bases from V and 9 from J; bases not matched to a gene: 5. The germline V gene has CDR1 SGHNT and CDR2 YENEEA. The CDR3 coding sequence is TGTGCCAGCAGCTCCATAGCGGGGGCCACGCAGTATTTT. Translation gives CASSSIAGATQYF.

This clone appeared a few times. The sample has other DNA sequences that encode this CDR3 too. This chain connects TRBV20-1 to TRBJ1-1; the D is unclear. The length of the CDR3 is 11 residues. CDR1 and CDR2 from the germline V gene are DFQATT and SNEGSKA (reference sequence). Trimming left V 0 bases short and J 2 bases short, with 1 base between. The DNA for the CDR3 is TGCAGTGCTAGAGATAACACTGAAGCTTTCTTT. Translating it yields CSARDNTEAFF.

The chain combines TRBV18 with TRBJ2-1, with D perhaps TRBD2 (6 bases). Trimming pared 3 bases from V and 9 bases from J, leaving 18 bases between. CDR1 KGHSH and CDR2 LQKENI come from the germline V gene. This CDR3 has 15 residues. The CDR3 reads CASSPMEGRISEQFF. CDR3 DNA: TGTGCCAGCTCACCCATGGAGGGACGGATAAGTGAGCAGTTCTTC. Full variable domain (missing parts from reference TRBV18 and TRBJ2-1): NAGVMQNPRHLVRRRGQEARLRCSPMKGHSHVYWYRQLPEEGLKFMVYLQKENIIDESGMPKERFSAEFPKEGPSILRIQQVVRGDSAAYFCASSPMEGRISEQFFGPGTRLTVL.

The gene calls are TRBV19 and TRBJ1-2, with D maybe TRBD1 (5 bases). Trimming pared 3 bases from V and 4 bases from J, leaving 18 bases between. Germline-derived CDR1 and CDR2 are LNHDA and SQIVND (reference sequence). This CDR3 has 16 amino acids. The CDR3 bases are TGTGCCAGTAGTATTGGAGCCAGCGAGGGGTTCTATGGCTACACCTTC. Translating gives CASSIGASEGFYGYTF.

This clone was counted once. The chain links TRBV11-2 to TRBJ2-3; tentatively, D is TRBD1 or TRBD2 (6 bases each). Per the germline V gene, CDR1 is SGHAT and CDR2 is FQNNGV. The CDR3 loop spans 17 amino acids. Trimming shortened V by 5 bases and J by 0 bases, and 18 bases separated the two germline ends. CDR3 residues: CASSRRIGGSSTDTQYF. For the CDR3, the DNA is TGTGCCAGCAGCCGTCGAATAGGGGGGTCTAGCACAGATACGCAGTATTTT.

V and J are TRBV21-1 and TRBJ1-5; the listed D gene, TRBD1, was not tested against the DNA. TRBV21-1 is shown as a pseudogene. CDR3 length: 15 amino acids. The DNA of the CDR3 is TGTGCCAGCAGCAAACTGTCAGGGGTTGGGCAGCCCCAGCATTTT. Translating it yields CASSKLSGVGQPQHF.

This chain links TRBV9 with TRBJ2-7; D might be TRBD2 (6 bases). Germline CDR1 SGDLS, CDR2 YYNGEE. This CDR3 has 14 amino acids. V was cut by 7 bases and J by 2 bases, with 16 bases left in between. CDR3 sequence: CASSSGVSAYEQYF. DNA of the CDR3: TGTGCCAGCTCGTCGGGGGTAAGTGCCTACGAGCAGTACTTC.

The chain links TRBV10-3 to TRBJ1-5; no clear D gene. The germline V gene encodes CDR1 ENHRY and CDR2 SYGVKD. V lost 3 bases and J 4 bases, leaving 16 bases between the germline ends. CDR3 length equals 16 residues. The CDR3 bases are TGTGCCATCAGTGATTCGGGGTATTGGGAAAATCAGCCCCAGCATTTT. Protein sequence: CAISDSGYWENQPQHF.

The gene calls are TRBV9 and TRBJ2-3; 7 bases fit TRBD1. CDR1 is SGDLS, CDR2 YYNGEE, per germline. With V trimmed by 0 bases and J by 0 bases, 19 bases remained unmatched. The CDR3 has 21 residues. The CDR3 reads CASSVATLAGGSPISTDTQYF. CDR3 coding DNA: TGTGCCAGCAGCGTAGCTACGTTGGCAGGGGGTTCTCCAATTAGCACAGATACGCAGTATTTT.

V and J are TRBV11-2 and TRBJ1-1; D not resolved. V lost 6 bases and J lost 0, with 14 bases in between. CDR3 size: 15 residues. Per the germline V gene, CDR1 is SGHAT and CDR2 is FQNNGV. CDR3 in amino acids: CASSKTPRMNTEAFF. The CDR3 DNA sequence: TGTGCCAGCAGTAAAACGCCTCGTATGAACACTGAAGCTTTCTTT. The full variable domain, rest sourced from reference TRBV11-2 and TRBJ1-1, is EAGVAQSPRYKIIEKRQSVAFWCNPISGHATLYWYQQILGQGPKLLIQFQNNGVVDDSQLPKDRFSAERLKGVDSTLKIQPAKLEDSAVYLCASSKTPRMNTEAFFGQGTRLTVV.

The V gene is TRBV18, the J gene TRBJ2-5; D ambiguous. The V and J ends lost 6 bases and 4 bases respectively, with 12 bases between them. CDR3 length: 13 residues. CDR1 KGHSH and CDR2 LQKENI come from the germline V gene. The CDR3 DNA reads TGTGCCAGCTCCCAAATAAACGGAGAGACCCAGTACTTC. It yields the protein CASSQINGETQYF. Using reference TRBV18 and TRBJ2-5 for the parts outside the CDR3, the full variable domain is NAGVMQNPRHLVRRRGQEARLRCSPMKGHSHVYWYRQLPEEGLKFMVYLQKENIIDESGMPKERFSAEFPKEGPSILRIQQVVRGDSAAYFCASSQINGETQYFGPGTRLLVL.

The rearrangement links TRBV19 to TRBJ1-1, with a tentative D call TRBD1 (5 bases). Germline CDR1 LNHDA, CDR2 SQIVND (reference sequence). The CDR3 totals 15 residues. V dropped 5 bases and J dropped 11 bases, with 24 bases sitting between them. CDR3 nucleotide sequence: TGTGCCAGTAGTGCCACCCCGGGGCAGGGACCCATGGCTTTCTTT. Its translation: CASSATPGQGPMAFF.

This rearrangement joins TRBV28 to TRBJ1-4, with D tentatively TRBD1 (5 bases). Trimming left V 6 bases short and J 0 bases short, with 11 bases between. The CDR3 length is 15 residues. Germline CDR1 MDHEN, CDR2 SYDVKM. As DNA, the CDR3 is TGTGCCAGCAGGTACCGGGACGCAACTAATGAAAAACTGTTTTTT. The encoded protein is CASRYRDATNEKLFF.

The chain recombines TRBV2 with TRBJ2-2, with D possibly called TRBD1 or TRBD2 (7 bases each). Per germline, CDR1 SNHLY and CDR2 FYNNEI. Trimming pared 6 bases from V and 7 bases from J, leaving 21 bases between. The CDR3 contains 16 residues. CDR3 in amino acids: CASSLSRQGGLGELFF. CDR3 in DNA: TGTGCCAGCAGCCTCTCGAGGCAGGGGGGGCTCGGGGAGCTGTTTTTT.

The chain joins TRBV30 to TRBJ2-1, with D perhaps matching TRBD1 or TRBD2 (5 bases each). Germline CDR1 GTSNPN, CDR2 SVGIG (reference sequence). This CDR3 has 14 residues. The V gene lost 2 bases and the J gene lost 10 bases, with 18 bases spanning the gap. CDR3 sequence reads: CAWSISGRRIEQFF. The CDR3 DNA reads TGTGCCTGGAGTATCTCGGGACGGCGAATAGAGCAGTTCTTC.

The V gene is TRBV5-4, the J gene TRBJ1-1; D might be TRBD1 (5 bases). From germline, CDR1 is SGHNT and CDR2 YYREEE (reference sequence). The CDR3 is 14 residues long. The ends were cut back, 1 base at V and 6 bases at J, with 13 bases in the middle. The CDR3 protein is CASSLMGGRAEAFF. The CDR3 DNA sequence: TGTGCCAGCAGCTTGATGGGGGGTCGCGCTGAAGCTTTCTTT.

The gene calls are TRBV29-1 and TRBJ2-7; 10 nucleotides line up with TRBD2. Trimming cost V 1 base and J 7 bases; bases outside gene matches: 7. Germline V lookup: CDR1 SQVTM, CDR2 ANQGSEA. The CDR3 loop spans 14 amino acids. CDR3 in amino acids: CSVEVKAGGLEQYF. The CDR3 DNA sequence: TGCAGCGTTGAAGTAAAAGCGGGGGGGCTTGAGCAGTACTTC.

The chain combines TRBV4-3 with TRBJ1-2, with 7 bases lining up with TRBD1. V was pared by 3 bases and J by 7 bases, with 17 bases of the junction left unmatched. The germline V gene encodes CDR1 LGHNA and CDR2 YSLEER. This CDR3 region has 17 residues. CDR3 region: CASSHRQGSESLRGYTF. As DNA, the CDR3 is TGCGCCAGCAGCCACCGACAGGGATCGGAGTCTTTACGTGGCTACACCTTC.

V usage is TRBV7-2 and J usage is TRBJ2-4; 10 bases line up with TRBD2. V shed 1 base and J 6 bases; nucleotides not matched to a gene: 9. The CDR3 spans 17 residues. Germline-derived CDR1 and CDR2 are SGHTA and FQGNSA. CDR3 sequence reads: CASSLERASGRLNIQYF. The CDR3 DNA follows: TGTGCCAGCAGCTTAGAGCGTGCTAGCGGGAGACTAAACATTCAGTACTTC.

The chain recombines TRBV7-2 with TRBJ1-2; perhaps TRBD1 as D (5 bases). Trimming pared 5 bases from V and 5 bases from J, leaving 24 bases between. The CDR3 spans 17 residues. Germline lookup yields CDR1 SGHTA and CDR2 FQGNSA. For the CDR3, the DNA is TGTGCCAGCAGCCAACTGGCAGGGCTGAAGGGGTGGTATGGCTACACCTTC. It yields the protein CASSQLAGLKGWYGYTF.

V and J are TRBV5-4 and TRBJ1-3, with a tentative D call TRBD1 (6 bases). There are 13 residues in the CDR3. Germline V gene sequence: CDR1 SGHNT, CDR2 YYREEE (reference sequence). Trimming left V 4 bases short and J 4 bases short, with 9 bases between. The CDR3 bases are TGTGCCAGCAGCCCGACAGGCGGAAACACCATATATTTT. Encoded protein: CASSPTGGNTIYF.

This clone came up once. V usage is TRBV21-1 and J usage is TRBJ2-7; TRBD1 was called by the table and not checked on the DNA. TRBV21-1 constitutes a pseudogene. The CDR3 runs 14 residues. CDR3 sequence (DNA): TGTGCCAGCAGCACGGGGACAGGGACCTACGAGCAGTACTTC. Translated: CASSTGTGTYEQYF.

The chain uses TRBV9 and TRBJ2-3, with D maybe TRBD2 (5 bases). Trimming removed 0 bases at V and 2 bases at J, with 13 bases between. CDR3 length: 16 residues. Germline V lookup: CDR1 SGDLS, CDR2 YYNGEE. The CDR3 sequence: CASSVGGQRITDTQYF. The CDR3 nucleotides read TGTGCCAGCAGCGTAGGAGGGCAGCGCATCACAGATACGCAGTATTTT.

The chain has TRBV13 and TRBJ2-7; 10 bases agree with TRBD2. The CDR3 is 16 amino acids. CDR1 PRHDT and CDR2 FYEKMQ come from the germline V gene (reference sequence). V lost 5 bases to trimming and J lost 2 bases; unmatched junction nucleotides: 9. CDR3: CASSRLASGRPYEQYF. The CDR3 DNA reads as TGTGCCAGCAGCCGCTTGGCTAGCGGGAGACCCTACGAGCAGTACTTC.

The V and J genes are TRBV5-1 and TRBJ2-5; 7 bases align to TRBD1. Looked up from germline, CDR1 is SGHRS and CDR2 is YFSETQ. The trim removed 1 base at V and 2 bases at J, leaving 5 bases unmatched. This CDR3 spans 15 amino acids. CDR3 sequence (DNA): TGCGCCAGCAGCTTGACAGGGGTAGTACAAGAGACCCAGTACTTC. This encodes CASSLTGVVQETQYF. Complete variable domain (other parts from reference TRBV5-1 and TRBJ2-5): KAGVTQTPRYLIKTRGQQVTLSCSPISGHRSVSWYQQTPGQGLQFLFEYFSETQRNKGNFPGRFSGRQFSNSRSEMNVSTLELGDSALYLCASSLTGVVQETQYFGPGTRLLVL.